Each of the 9 T cell receptor beta chains below was sequenced from the same sample in a study of T cell responses to AZD1222 COVID-19 vaccine. The table came from immunoSEQ multiplex PCR; TCRdb's copy has only in-frame clones and leaves some out. The table lists over 110,000 clones, roughly nine tenths of them singletons. The material was peripheral blood, obtained 28 days after the second AZD1222 dose. These receptors were collected from an adult who received the AZD1222 COVID-19 vaccine.

This chain uses TRBV2 with TRBJ2-2; a possible D gene is TRBD2 (6 bases). CDR1 and CDR2 (germline): SNHLY, FYNNEI. The CDR3 runs 15 residues. Deletions cut 6 bases from V and 1 base from J, with 12 bases between. The CDR3 loop reads CASSASGLNTGELFF. CDR3 coding DNA: TGTGCCAGCAGCGCTTCGGGACTGAACACCGGGGAGCTGTTTTTT.

The chain uses TRBV5-6 and TRBJ1-2; D is unclear. Germline V gene data show CDR1 as SGHDT and CDR2 as YYEEEE. There are 14 residues in the CDR3. Trimming took off 0 bases at V and 4 bases at J, with 10 bases between the two ends. The CDR3 sequence: CASSLEGRGYGYTF. CDR3 DNA sequence: TGTGCCAGCAGCTTGGAAGGGAGAGGCTATGGCTACACCTTC.

This chain joins TRBV5-4 and TRBJ1-2; 8 bases align to TRBD1. Looked up from germline, CDR1 is SGHNT and CDR2 is YYREEE (reference sequence). The length of the CDR3 is 14 residues. V was clipped by 6 bases and J by 5 bases; unmatched bases: 9. The CDR3: CASTDPQGAYGYTF. In DNA form, the CDR3 reads TGTGCCAGCACCGATCCCCAGGGGGCATATGGCTACACCTTC.

The chain joins TRBV6-6 to TRBJ1-4; D is unresolved. V was pared by 4 bases and J by 3 bases, with 6 bases between. The CDR3 runs 13 residues. The germline gives CDR1 MNHNY, CDR2 SVGAGI (reference sequence). The CDR3 DNA sequence: TGTGCCAGCAGTTCAGTTTCTAATGAAAAACTGTTTTTT. Translation gives CASSSVSNEKLFF.

CDR3: CASSLDGGRAYEQYF. The DNA for the CDR3 is TGCGCCAGCAGCTTGGACGGGGGCAGGGCCTACGAGCAGTACTTC. This rearrangement joins TRBV5-1 to TRBJ2-7; TRBD1 or TRBD2 may be the D gene (6 bases each). Trimming took off 0 bases at V and 2 bases at J, with 12 bases between the two ends. CDR3 length equals 15 residues. Germline CDR1 SGHRS, CDR2 YFSETQ.

Notes on this clone: The germline gene is not matched at one end of the junction; a read error may be the cause. The CDR3: CASMGNEPQHF. The CDR3 DNA reads as TGTGCCAGTATGGGCAATGAGCCCCAGCATTTT. The chain joins TRBV19 to TRBJ1-5; no definite D call. This CDR3 is 11 amino acids long. From germline, CDR1 is LNHDA and CDR2 SQIVND (reference sequence).

This clone was counted only a few times. The chain links TRBV7-8 to TRBJ1-1, with D hard to call. Germline-derived CDR1 and CDR2 are SGHVS and FQNEAQ. This CDR3 spans 13 amino acids. V lost 1 base and J lost 2, with 5 bases in between. This CDR3 reads CASSLEGNTEAFF. The CDR3 coding sequence is TGTGCCAGCAGCTTAGAGGGAAACACTGAAGCTTTCTTT. Full variable domain (remainder filled in from reference TRBV7-8 and TRBJ1-1): GAGVSQSPRYKVAKRGQDVALRCDPISGHVSLFWYQQALGQGPEFLTYFQNEAQLDKSGLPSDRFFAERPEGSVSTLKIQRTQQEDSAVYLCASSLEGNTEAFFGQGTRLTVV.

The chain uses TRBV9 and TRBJ1-3; D may be TRBD1 (6 bases). Germline V gene data show CDR1 as SGDLS and CDR2 as YYNGEE. The germline V and J ends were trimmed by 4 bases and 1 base, with 15 bases remaining between them. This CDR3 spans 16 amino acids. The CDR3 sequence is CASSPRQERSGNTIYF. The CDR3 DNA sequence: TGTGCCAGCAGCCCGCGACAGGAGCGGTCTGGAAACACCATATATTTT.

This clone has a single count. The J gene is TRBJ2-3, the V gene TRBV5-1, with D possibly being TRBD1 (6 bases). The CDR3 covers 14 residues. Trimming removed 7 bases from V and 0 bases from J, with 12 bases in between. Germline CDR1 is SGHRS and CDR2 is YFSETQ. CDR3 amino acids: CASADRPSTDTQYF. The DNA of the CDR3 is TGCGCCAGCGCAGACAGGCCCAGCACAGATACGCAGTATTTT.